The 8 T cell receptor beta chains given below trace back to one sample, sequenced in a study of OX40 agonist ivuxolimab in advanced cancers. The method was the immunoSEQ multiplex PCR assay. TCRdb carries this immuneACCESS record with in-frame sequences only. Its versions omit some clonotypes, under half of them owing to an unresolved V gene in the studies checked, with the rest unexplained. The sample profile shows about 49,000 clones; over 75% of them were found once. Over 6.5% of the sample rests with the top ten. The sequencing here drew on CD4+ or CD8+ T cells sorted from blood, taken in a trial of the OX40 agonist ivuxolimab. The receptors here all came from an adult with an advanced solid tumor such as melanoma, head and neck, liver or kidney cancer.

The chain combines TRBV4-3 with TRBJ2-7; D remains ambiguous. Trimming took off 0 bases at V and 6 bases at J, with 9 bases between the two ends. Germline V lookup: CDR1 LGHNA, CDR2 YSLEER. This CDR3 contains 13 residues. CDR3: CASSQDMRREQYF. CDR3 bases: TGCGCCAGCAGCCAAGATATGCGGCGCGAGCAGTACTTC.

This chain connects TRBV6-1 to TRBJ1-2, with D uncertain. CDR1 is MNHNS and CDR2 is SASEGT in the germline V gene. The CDR3 contains 12 residues. V was cut by 3 bases and J by 7 bases, with 9 bases left in between. CDR3 region: CASSDGGVGYTF. CDR3 bases: TGTGCCAGCAGTGACGGCGGGGTTGGCTACACCTTC.

The chain is built from TRBV7-2 and TRBJ1-3, with D possibly matching TRBD1 (6 bases). Trimming left V 6 bases short and J 3 bases short, with 15 bases between. Germline V CDR1 and CDR2: SGHTA, FQGNSA. The CDR3 covers 15 residues. The CDR3 loop is CASRLGGTFGNTIYF. The CDR3 region has the DNA TGTGCCAGCAGGCTAGGGGGGACGTTTGGAAACACCATATATTTT. The full variable domain, with the rest looked up from reference TRBV7-2 and TRBJ1-3, is GAGVSQSPSNKVTEKGKDVELRCDPISGHTALYWYRQSLGQGLEFLIYFQGNSAPDKSGLPSDRFSAERTGGSVSTLTIQRTQQEDSAVYLCASRLGGTFGNTIYFGEGSWLTVV.

The chain joins TRBV11-2 to TRBJ1-5, with a weak D call TRBD1 (6 bases). V dropped 3 bases and J dropped 4 bases, with 7 bases sitting between them. CDR1 is SGHAT, CDR2 FQNNGV, per germline. This CDR3 has 13 amino acids. CDR3: CASSFDRNQPQHF. The CDR3, as DNA: TGTGCCAGCAGCTTTGACAGGAATCAGCCCCAGCATTTT.

This clone has a single count. The CDR3 nucleotides read TGCGCCAGCAGCCAAGACCTCGACATGGCTGGGGCCAACGTCCTGACTTTC. Its protein product is CASSQDLDMAGANVLTF. J is TRBJ2-6 and V is TRBV4-1; D is undetermined. The CDR3 sequence is 17 residues long. Trimming stripped 0 bases from V and 2 bases from J, with 11 bases between. The germline V gene encodes CDR1 MGHRA and CDR2 YSYEKL.

The V and J genes are TRBV5-1 and TRBJ2-5; D is unclear. V was cut by 2 bases and J by 1 base, with 3 bases left in between. Germline V gene sequence: CDR1 SGHRS, CDR2 YFSETQ. The CDR3 sequence is 12 residues long. The CDR3, as DNA: TGCGCCAGCAGCTTTCGCCAAGAGACCCAGTACTTC. Its translation: CASSFRQETQYF.

This chain links TRBV6-5 with TRBJ2-7, with unresolved D. This CDR3 has 14 residues. Per germline, CDR1 MNHEY and CDR2 SVGAGI. The V end was cut by 0 bases, the J end by 2 bases, with 8 bases between. The DNA for the CDR3 is TGTGCCAGCAGTTACTCGAAAGGGACCTACGAGCAGTACTTC. It yields the protein CASSYSKGTYEQYF.

The count of this clone is one. The gene calls are TRBV27 and TRBJ2-4; D gene unclear. CDR3 size: 13 residues. In germline, CDR1 is MNHEY, CDR2 SMNVEV (reference sequence). V shed 2 bases and J shed 8 bases, with 10 bases lying between them. The CDR3 is CASSLPGDYIQYF. The DNA for the CDR3 is TGTGCCAGCAGTTTACCGGGTGATTACATTCAGTACTTC.